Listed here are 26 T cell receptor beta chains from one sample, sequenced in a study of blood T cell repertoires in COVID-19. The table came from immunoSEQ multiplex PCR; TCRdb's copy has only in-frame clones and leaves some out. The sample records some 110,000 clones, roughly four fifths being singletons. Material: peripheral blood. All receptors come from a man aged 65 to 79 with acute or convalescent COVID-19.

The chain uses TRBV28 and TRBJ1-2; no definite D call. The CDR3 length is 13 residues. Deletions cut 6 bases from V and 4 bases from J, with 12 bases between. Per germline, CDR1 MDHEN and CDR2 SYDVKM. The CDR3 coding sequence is TGTGCCAGCAGATTCGGGTCGCGCTATGGCTACACCTTC. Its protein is CASRFGSRYGYTF.

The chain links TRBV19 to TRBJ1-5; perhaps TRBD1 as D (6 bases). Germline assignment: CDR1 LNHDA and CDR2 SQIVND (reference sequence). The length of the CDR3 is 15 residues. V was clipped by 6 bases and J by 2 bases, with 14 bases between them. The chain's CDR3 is CASRTLQGGNQPQHF. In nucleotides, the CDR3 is TGTGCCAGTAGGACCTTACAGGGTGGCAATCAGCCCCAGCATTTT.

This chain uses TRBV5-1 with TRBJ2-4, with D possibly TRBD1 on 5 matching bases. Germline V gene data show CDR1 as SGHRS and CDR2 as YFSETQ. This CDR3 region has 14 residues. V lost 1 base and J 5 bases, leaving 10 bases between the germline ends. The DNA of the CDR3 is TGCGCCAGCAGCTTGTTCACAGGAGAAAACATTCAGTACTTC. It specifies CASSLFTGENIQYF. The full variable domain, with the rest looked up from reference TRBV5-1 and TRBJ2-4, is KAGVTQTPRYLIKTRGQQVTLSCSPISGHRSVSWYQQTPGQGLQFLFEYFSETQRNKGNFPGRFSGRQFSNSRSEMNVSTLELGDSALYLCASSLFTGENIQYFGAGTRLSVL.

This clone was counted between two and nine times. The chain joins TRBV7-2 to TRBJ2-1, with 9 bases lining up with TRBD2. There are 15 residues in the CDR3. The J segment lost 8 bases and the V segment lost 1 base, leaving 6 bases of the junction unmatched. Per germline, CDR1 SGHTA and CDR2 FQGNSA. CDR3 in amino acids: CASSLVGGRADEQFF. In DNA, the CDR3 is TGTGCCAGCAGCTTAGTCGGCGGGAGGGCCGATGAGCAGTTCTTC.

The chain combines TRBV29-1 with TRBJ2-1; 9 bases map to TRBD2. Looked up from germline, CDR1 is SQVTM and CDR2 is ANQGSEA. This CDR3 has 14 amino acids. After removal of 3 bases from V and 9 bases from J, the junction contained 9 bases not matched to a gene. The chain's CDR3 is CSVEMRGGFGEQFF. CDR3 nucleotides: TGCAGCGTTGAGATGCGGGGGGGCTTTGGTGAGCAGTTCTTC.

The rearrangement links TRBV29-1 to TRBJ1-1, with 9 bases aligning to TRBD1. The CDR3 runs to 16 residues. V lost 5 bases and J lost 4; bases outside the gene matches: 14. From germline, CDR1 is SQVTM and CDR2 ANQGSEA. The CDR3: CSVPGQGVTRGTEAFF. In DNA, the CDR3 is TGCAGCGTTCCGGGACAGGGCGTAACAAGAGGCACTGAAGCTTTCTTT. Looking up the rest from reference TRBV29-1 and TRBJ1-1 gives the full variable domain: SAVISQKPSRDICQRGTSLTIQCQVDSQVTMMFWYRQQPGQSLTLIATANQGSEATYESGFVIDKFPISRPNLTFSTLTVSNMSPEDSSIYLCSVPGQGVTRGTEAFFGQGTRLTVV.

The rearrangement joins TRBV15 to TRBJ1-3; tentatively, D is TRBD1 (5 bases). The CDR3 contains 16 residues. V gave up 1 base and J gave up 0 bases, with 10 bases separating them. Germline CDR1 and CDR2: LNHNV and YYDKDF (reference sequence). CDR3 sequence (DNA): TGTGCCACCAGCAGAGTCCAGGGTCTCTCTGGAAACACCATATATTTT. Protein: CATSRVQGLSGNTIYF. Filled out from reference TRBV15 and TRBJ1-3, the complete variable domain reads DAMVIQNPRYQVTQFGKPVTLSCSQTLNHNVMYWYQQKSSQAPKLLFHYYDKDFNNEADTPDNFQSRRPNTSFCFLDIRSPGLGDTAMYLCATSRVQGLSGNTIYFGEGSWLTVV.

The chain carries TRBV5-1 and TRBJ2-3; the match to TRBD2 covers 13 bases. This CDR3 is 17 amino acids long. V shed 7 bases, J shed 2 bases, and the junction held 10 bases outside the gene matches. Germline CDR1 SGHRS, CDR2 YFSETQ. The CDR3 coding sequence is TGCGCCAGCCATGTTTCCGGACTAGCGGGAGTCACAGATACGCAGTATTTT. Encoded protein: CASHVSGLAGVTDTQYF.

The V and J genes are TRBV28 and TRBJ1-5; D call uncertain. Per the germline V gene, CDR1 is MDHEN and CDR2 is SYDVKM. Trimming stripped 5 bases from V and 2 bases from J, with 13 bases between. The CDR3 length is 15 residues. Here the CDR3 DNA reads TGTGCCAGCAGTATAGGAGGGAGGGGCAATCAGCCCCAGCATTTT. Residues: CASSIGGRGNQPQHF. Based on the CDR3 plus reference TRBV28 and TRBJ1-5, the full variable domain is DVKVTQSSRYLVKRTGEKVFLECVQDMDHENMFWYRQDPGLGLRLIYFSYDVKMKEKGDIPEGYSVSREKKERFSLILESASTNQTSMYLCASSIGGRGNQPQHFGDGTRLSIL.

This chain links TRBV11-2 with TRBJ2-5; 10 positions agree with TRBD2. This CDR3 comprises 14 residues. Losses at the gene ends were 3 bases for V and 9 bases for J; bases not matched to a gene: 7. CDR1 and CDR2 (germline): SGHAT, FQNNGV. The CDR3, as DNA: TGTGCCAGCAGCTTGGTAATAGCGGGAGGATCCCAGTACTTC. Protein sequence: CASSLVIAGGSQYF.

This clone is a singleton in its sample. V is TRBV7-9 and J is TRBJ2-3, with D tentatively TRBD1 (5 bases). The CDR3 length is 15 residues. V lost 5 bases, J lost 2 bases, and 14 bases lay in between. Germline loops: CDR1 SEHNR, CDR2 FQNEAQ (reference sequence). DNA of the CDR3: TGTGCCAGCAGCACAAGACAGCCTAACACAGATACGCAGTATTTT. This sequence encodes CASSTRQPNTDTQYF.

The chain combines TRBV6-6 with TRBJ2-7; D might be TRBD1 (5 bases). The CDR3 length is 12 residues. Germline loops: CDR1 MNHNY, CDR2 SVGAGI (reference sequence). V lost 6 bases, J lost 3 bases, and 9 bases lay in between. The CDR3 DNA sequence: TGTGCCAGCAGCCCGACAGTCTACGAGCAGTACTTC. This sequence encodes CASSPTVYEQYF.

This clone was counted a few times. CDR3 DNA sequence: TGTGCCAGCACCCTGACAGGGGGAGTCACTGAAGCTTTCTTT. Protein: CASTLTGGVTEAFF. V is TRBV28 and J is TRBJ1-1, with 9 bases identical to TRBD1. This CDR3 comprises 14 residues. Germline assignment: CDR1 MDHEN and CDR2 SYDVKM. Unmatched junction bases numbered 7, after V lost 7 bases and J lost 4 bases.

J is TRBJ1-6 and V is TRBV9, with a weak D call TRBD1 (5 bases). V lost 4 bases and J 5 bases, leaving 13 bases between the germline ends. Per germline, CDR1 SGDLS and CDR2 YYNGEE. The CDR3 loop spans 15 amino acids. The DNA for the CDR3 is TGTGCCAGCAGCCTATCTACAGGAAATAATTCACCCCTCCACTTT. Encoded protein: CASSLSTGNNSPLHF. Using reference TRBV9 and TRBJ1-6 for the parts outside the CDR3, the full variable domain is DSGVTQTPKHLITATGQRVTLRCSPRSGDLSVYWYQQSLDQGLQFLIQYYNGEERAKGNILERFSAQQFPDLHSELNLSSLELGDSALYFCASSLSTGNNSPLHFGNGTRLTVT.

CDR3 sequence reads: CASSVVAGGPRDGELFF. The CDR3, as DNA: TGTGCCAGCAGCGTAGTGGCGGGAGGGCCTCGGGACGGGGAGCTGTTTTTT. The V and J genes are TRBV9 and TRBJ2-2; 9 nucleotides align to TRBD2. The CDR3 length is 17 residues. Germline loops: CDR1 SGDLS, CDR2 YYNGEE. V lost 0 bases to trimming and J lost 7 bases; unmatched junction nucleotides: 10.

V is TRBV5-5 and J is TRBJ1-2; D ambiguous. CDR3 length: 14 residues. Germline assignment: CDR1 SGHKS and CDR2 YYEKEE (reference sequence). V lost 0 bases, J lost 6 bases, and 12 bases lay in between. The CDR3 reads CASSLDSGLDGYTF. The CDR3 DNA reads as TGTGCCAGCAGCTTGGACAGCGGCCTCGATGGCTACACCTTC.

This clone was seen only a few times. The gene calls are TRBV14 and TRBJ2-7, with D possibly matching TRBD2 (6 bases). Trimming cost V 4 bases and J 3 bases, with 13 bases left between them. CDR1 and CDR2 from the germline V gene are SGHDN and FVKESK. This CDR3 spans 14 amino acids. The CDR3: CASSPSGLYYEQYF. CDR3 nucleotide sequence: TGTGCCAGCAGCCCCTCAGGACTATACTACGAGCAGTACTTC.

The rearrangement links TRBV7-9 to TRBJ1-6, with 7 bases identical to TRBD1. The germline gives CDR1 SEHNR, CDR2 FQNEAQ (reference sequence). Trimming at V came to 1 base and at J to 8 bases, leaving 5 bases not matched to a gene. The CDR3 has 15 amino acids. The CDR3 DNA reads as TGTGCCAGCAGCTTAGGCCAGGGGGGACATTCACCCCTCCACTTT. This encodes CASSLGQGGHSPLHF.

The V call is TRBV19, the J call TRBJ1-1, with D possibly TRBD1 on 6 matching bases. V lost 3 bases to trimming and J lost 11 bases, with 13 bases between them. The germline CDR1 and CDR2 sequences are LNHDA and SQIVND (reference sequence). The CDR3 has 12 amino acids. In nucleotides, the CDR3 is TGTGCCAGTAGTATGAAGGGGGTAGAGGCTTTCTTT. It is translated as CASSMKGVEAFF. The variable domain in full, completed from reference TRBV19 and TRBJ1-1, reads DGGITQSPKYLFRKEGQNVTLSCEQNLNHDAMYWYRQDPGQGLRLIYYSQIVNDFQKGDIAEGYSVSREKKESFPLTVTSAQKNPTAFYLCASSMKGVEAFFGQGTRLTVV.

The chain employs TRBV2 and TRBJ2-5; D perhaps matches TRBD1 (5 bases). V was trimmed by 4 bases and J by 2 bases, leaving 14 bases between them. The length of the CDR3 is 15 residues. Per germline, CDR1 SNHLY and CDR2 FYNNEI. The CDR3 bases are TGTGCCAGCAGTGCTCAGGGTGCGACTCAAGAGACCCAGTACTTC. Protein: CASSAQGATQETQYF.

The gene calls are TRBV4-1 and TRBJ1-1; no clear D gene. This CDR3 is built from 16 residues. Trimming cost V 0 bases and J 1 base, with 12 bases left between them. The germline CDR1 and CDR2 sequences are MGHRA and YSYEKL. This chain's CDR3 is CASSQDKAGGNTEAFF. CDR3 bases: TGCGCCAGCAGCCAAGATAAGGCAGGTGGGAACACTGAAGCTTTCTTT.

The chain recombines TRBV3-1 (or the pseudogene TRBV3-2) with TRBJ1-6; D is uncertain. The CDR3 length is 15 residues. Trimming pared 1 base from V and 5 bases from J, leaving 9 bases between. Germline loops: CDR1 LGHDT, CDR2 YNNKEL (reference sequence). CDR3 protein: CASSQGRINNSPLHF. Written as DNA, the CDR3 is TGTGCCAGCAGCCAAGGGAGGATCAATAATTCACCCCTCCACTTT.

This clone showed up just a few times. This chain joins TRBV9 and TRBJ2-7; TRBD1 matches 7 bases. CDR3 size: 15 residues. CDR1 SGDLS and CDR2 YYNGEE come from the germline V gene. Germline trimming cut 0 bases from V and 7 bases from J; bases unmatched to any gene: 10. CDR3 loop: CASSVGGRGTGEQYF. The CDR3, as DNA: TGTGCCAGCAGCGTAGGAGGCAGGGGGACGGGAGAGCAGTACTTC.

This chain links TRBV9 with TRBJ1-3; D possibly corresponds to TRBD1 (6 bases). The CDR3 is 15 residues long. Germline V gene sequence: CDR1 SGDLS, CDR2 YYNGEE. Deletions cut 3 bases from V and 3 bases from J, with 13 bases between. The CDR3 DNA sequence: TGTGCCAGCAGCGACCGGGACACCTATGGAAACACCATATATTTT. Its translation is CASSDRDTYGNTIYF.

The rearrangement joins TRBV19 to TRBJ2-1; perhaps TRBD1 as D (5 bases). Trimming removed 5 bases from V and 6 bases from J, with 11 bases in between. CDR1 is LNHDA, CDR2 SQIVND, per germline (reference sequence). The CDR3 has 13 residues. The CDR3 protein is CASSQPQGNEQFF. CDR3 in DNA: TGTGCCAGTAGTCAACCCCAGGGCAATGAGCAGTTCTTC.

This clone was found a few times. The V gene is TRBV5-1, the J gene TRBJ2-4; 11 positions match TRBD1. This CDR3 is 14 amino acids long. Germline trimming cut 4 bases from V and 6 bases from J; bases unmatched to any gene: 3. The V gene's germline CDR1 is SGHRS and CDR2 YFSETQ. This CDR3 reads CASSNGTGGNIQYF. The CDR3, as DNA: TGCGCCAGCAGCAACGGGACAGGGGGAAACATTCAGTACTTC.